These 8 T cell receptor beta chains came from one sample sequenced in a study of blood T cell repertoires in COVID-19. Only in-frame clones appear in the TCRdb table, and some are missing; sequencing was by immunoSEQ multiplex PCR. This repertoire shows about 240,000 clones, 86% found once; its top ten account for around 12%. The sequenced sample consisted of peripheral blood. The source is a man older than 75 with acute or convalescent COVID-19.

The chain employs TRBV11-2 and TRBJ2-7; 12 positions agree with TRBD2. V gave up 3 bases and J gave up 3 bases; unmatched junction bases: 12. Germline V CDR1 and CDR2: SGHAT, FQNNGV. This CDR3 region has 18 residues. Here the CDR3 DNA reads TGTGCCAGCAGCTTGGGGCCTCCGAGACTAGCGGGGGACTACGAGCAGTACTTC. Amino acid sequence: CASSLGPPRLAGDYEQYF. Together with reference TRBV11-2 and TRBJ2-7, the CDR3 gives the full variable domain: EAGVAQSPRYKIIEKRQSVAFWCNPISGHATLYWYQQILGQGPKLLIQFQNNGVVDDSQLPKDRFSAERLKGVDSTLKIQPAKLEDSAVYLCASSLGPPRLAGDYEQYFGPGTRLTVT.

This clone was seen once. The V and J genes are TRBV6-5 and TRBJ1-6; 8 bases align to TRBD1. This CDR3 comprises 15 residues. With 5 bases clipped from V and 8 bases from J, the junction kept 8 bases outside the gene matches. Germline V gene sequence: CDR1 MNHEY, CDR2 SVGAGI. CDR3: CASSTGGGLDSPLHF. CDR3 nucleotide sequence: TGTGCCAGCAGTACAGGGGGGGGGTTGGATTCACCCCTCCACTTT.

V is TRBV5-6 and J is TRBJ1-5; perhaps TRBD1 as D (6 bases). The V end lost 4 bases, the J end lost 7 bases, and 21 bases lay between the germline ends. The germline gives CDR1 SGHDT, CDR2 YYEEEE. The CDR3 has 16 amino acids. In DNA form, the CDR3 reads TGTGCCAGCAGCCGCAACAGGGTTAATTCCTTACAGCCCCAGCATTTT. Its translation is CASSRNRVNSLQPQHF.

This chain joins TRBV21-1 and TRBJ2-1; TRBD1, the D gene given by the table, was not confirmed from the DNA. TRBV21-1 is a recognized pseudogene. CDR3 length equals 18 residues. The CDR3: CASSKRQGNVLDKNEQFF. The CDR3 coding sequence is TGTGCCAGCAGCAAAAGGCAGGGAAACGTTCTGGACAAGAATGAGCAGTTCTTC.

The chain employs TRBV28 and TRBJ2-7; 9 positions match TRBD2. The CDR3 runs 15 residues. Germline V gene data show CDR1 as MDHEN and CDR2 as SYDVKM. After removal of 4 bases from V and 4 bases from J, the junction contained 8 bases not matched to a gene. CDR3 nucleotide sequence: TGTGCCAGCAGTTCCTATAGCGGGAGCCCGTACGAGCAGTACTTC. This translates into CASSSYSGSPYEQYF.

This clone was observed once. The chain recombines TRBV18 with TRBJ1-5; tentative D call: TRBD1 (5 bases). CDR1 KGHSH and CDR2 LQKENI come from the germline V gene. The CDR3 extends over 15 amino acids. V gave up 5 bases and J gave up 7 bases, with 18 bases separating them. The CDR3: CASSFSTARGQPQHF. The CDR3 DNA follows: TGTGCCAGCTCATTCTCGACTGCTAGGGGCCAGCCCCAGCATTTT.

The rearrangement joins TRBV5-1 to TRBJ2-7, with 9 bases identical to TRBD2. Germline CDR1 is SGHRS and CDR2 is YFSETQ. Trimming took 7 bases from V and 0 from J; bases not matched to a gene: 8. This CDR3 has 15 residues. The CDR3 region has the DNA TGCGCCAGCTCCCCAAAAGCGGGGGGCTCCTACGAGCAGTACTTC. Amino acid sequence: CASSPKAGGSYEQYF.

V usage is TRBV4-3 and J usage is TRBJ1-5; 9 bases fit TRBD1. With V trimmed by 0 bases and J by 6 bases, 3 bases remained unmatched. Per the germline V gene, CDR1 is LGHNA and CDR2 is YSLEER. CDR3 length: 15 residues. As DNA, the CDR3 is TGCGCCAGCAGCCAAGATTCGACAGGGGGTCAGCCCCAGCATTTT. It specifies CASSQDSTGGQPQHF.